Listed below are T cell receptor beta chains from one sample, sequenced in a study of glioma-infiltrating T cells after dendritic cell vaccination. Repertoires were generated with immunoSEQ multiplex PCR, while TCRdb's copy carries only in-frame clones and drops some. The sample has about 95,000 clones; under 90% are singletons. Sequences were derived from blood, sampled before dendritic cell vaccination. These receptors all stem from a human donor with glioblastoma. Each CDR3 is given with its conserved first and last residue. The D gene is left open where the match is weak. Clone size, where shown, is once, few, many, or a class for clones that have expanded.

size,J,D,V,DNA,CDR3
.,TRBJ2-7,TRBD2,TRBV4-3,TGCGCCAGCAGCCAAGCGGGACTAGCGGGAAGTGCGCAGTACTTC,CASSQAGLAGSAQYF
.,TRBJ2-3,TRBD2,TRBV5-1,TGCGCCAGCAGCTTAATGACTAGCGGGGTTCCAGATACGCAGTATTTT,CASSLMTSGVPDTQYF
.,TRBJ1-2,.,TRBV5-1,TGCGCCAGCAGGCCGGCGGGGGAGAACTATGGCTACACCTTC,CASRPAGENYGYTF
.,TRBJ1-4,.,TRBV5-6,TGTGCCAGCAGCTTAGCAGGGGCTAATGAAAAACTGTTTTTT,CASSLAGANEKLFF
.,TRBJ1-3,.,TRBV21-1,TGTGCCAGCAGCGCCCCCTTGGGACAGGGGGCGACCGACACCATATATTTT,CASSAPLGQGATDTIYF
.,TRBJ2-1,TRBD2,TRBV9,TGTGCCAGCAGCGGGGAAATAGCGGGAGGTGGATACAATGAGCAGTTCTTC,CASSGEIAGGGYNEQFF
.,TRBJ2-3,TRBD2,TRBV7-2,TGTGCCAGCAGTTTTTGGGCTAGCGGGAGGGTAGGGACGCAGTATTTT,CASSFWASGRVGTQYF
.,TRBJ2-3,.,TRBV18,TGTGCCAGCTCACCTGTCCCCGGTACCCACACAGATACGCAGTATTTT,CASSPVPGTHTDTQYF
.,TRBJ2-2,TRBD2,TRBV2,TGTGCCAGCAGCCCCGGGACTAGCGGAAACACCGGGGAGCTGTTTTTT,CASSPGTSGNTGELFF
.,TRBJ2-7,.,TRBV11-3,TGTGCCAGCAGCTTAGATCTGGCGGAGGAGCAGTACTTC,CASSLDLAEEQYF
.,TRBJ2-2,.,TRBV9,TGTGCCAGCAGCGTAGACCCAGGTGGCGGGGAGCTGTTTTTT,CASSVDPGGGELFF
.,TRBJ2-5,.,TRBV19,TGTGCCAGTAGTATCGGGTCGACTAAACAAGAGACCCAGTACTTC,CASSIGSTKQETQYF
.,TRBJ2-1,.,TRBV29-1,TGCAGCGTTGAAGATGGTGAACATATAAATGAGCAGTTCTTC,CSVEDGEHINEQFF
.,TRBJ2-7,TRBD1,TRBV6-6,TGTGCCAGCAGTTGGCTACCGACAGGGGGTTTCGACGAGCAGTACTTC,CASSWLPTGGFDEQYF
.,TRBJ2-1,.,TRBV19,TGTGCCAGTCGGTCGGGGGTTGCCTACAATGAGCAGTTCTTC,CASRSGVAYNEQFF
.,TRBJ1-2,.,TRBV14,TGTGCCAGCAGCCAAGACGCTGTTTCGCAGGGTTATGGCTACACCTTC,CASSQDAVSQGYGYTF
.,TRBJ2-3,.,TRBV7-9,TGTGCCAGCAGACTAGATTGGCCAGATACGCAGTATTTT,CASRLDWPDTQYF
.,TRBJ2-6,.,TRBV18,TGTGCCAGTGGACAGATACTGATCTCTGGGGCCAACGTCCTGACTTTC,CASGQILISGANVLTF
.,TRBJ2-7,.,TRBV9,TGTGCCAGCAGCCCTCAAGCGGGGACAATCTACGAGCAGTACTTC,CASSPQAGTIYEQYF
.,TRBJ1-2,TRBD1,TRBV10-3,TGTGCCATCAGTGGACAGGGGGCCGGGCCCTATGGCTACACCTTC,CAISGQGAGPYGYTF
.,TRBJ2-7,TRBD2,TRBV10-1,TGCGCCAGCAGTTCTAGCGGGAGGACCTACGAGCAGTACTTC,CASSSSGRTYEQYF
once,TRBJ2-2,.,TRBV6-1,TGTGCCAGCAGTGGTCGTATTCTCGTGACCGGGGAGCTGTTTTTT,CASSGRILVTGELFF
.,TRBJ1-2,.,TRBV30,TGTGCCTGGAGAAATTATAACTATGGCTACACCTTC,CAWRNYNYGYTF
.,TRBJ1-1,.,TRBV27,TGTGCCAGCAGTCGTAGTAGATACACTGAAGCTTTCTTT,CASSRSRYTEAFF
.,TRBJ2-5,TRBD2,TRBV10-3,TGTGCCATCAGTGGAGGGCTAGCGGGGATGTACCAAGAGACCCAGTACTTC,CAISGGLAGMYQETQYF
.,TRBJ2-7,.,TRBV7-3,TGTGCCAGCAGCCCAAGACCCGCAGGGGCTGGCGAGCAGTACTTC,CASSPRPAGAGEQYF
.,TRBJ2-1,.,TRBV9,TGTGCCAGCAGCGTAGGGCCTTACAATGAGCAGTTCTTC,CASSVGPYNEQFF
.,TRBJ1-2,TRBD1,TRBV29-1,TGCAGCGCAACCGGGACAGGGAGTCCCTATGGCTACACCTTC,CSATGTGSPYGYTF
once,TRBJ2-2,TRBD2,TRBV29-1,TGCAGCGTGAAGCGGGGGGGCGTGGAAACCGGGGAGCTGTTTTTT,CSVKRGGVETGELFF
.,TRBJ2-2,TRBD1,TRBV5-1,TGCGCCAGCAGCCCCCACAGGGGGAAGAACACCGGGGAGCTGTTTTTT,CASSPHRGKNTGELFF
.,TRBJ2-1,TRBD2,TRBV5-1,TGCGCCAGCAGCCGGGGACTAGCGGGGGGCTACAATGAGCAGTTCTTC,CASSRGLAGGYNEQFF
.,TRBJ2-2,TRBD2,TRBV18,TGTGCCAGCGGCCCCATTGTGGGGGGGACCGGGGAGCTGTTTTTT,CASGPIVGGTGELFF
.,TRBJ2-1,.,TRBV5-1,TGCGCCAGCAGCGTAACGGGGGGCCAGAACAATGAGCAGTTCTTC,CASSVTGGQNNEQFF
.,TRBJ2-7,.,TRBV19,TGTGCCAGTACCGCTGGGACTTACTACGAGCAGTACTTC,CASTAGTYYEQYF
.,TRBJ2-2,.,TRBV14,TGTGCCAGCAGCCAAGATCTGGGGCAACCAACCGGGGAGCTGTTTTTT,CASSQDLGQPTGELFF
.,TRBJ2-7,.,TRBV18,TGTGCCAGCTCACGAGCGACAGGATCCTACGAGCAGTACTTC,CASSRATGSYEQYF
.,TRBJ1-1,TRBD1,TRBV5-1,TGCGCCAGCAGCCCGGGACAGCCTAACACTGAAGCTTTCTTT,CASSPGQPNTEAFF
.,TRBJ2-1,TRBD2,TRBV10-1,TGCGCCAGCAGTGGAGCGGGAGAGTTGAATGAGCAGTTCTTC,CASSGAGELNEQFF
.,TRBJ1-1,.,TRBV11-2,TGTGCCAGCAGCTTAGAGGAGACCGAAGCTTTCTTT,CASSLEETEAFF
.,TRBJ2-7,TRBD2,TRBV6-1,TGTGCCAGCAATCAGCGGGGAAAATCCTACGAGCAGTACTTC,CASNQRGKSYEQYF
.,TRBJ2-3,TRBD2,TRBV2,TGTGCCAGCCGCCCTGCAAGCGGGGGGGCCAAAGATACGCAGTATTTT,CASRPASGGAKDTQYF
.,TRBJ2-2,TRBD2,TRBV4-2,TGTGCCAGCAGCCAAGCTAGCGGTAACACCGGGGAGCTGTTTTTT,CASSQASGNTGELFF
.,TRBJ2-7,.,TRBV6-6,TGTGCCAGCAGTTACTTGAGCTCCTACGAGCAGTACTTC,CASSYLSSYEQYF
.,TRBJ2-1,TRBD2,TRBV5-6,TGTGCCAGCAGCTTCGGGAGGGTCGGTGAGCAGTTCTTC,CASSFGRVGEQFF
.,TRBJ2-1,.,TRBV10-1,TGCGCCAGCAGTGGGGTATCGGGCAATGAGCAGTTCTTC,CASSGVSGNEQFF
.,TRBJ2-7,TRBD2,TRBV29-1,TGCAGCGTTGAGGAGCTAGGGCTAGCGGGAGTTTACGAGCAGTACTTC,CSVEELGLAGVYEQYF
few,TRBJ2-3,TRBD1,TRBV12-5,TGTGCTAGTGGTAGGACAGGGGATTACGCAGATACGCAGTATTTT,CASGRTGDYADTQYF
few,TRBJ2-3,TRBD1,TRBV7-3,TGTGCCAGCAGCTTGACAGGGAACGCAGATACGCAGTATTTT,CASSLTGNADTQYF